This TCR beta chain was sequenced during a study of vaccination and CD4 T cells after COVID-19. Germline lookup yields CDR1 MDHEN and CDR2 SYDVKM. The CDR3 is 16 amino acids. V was trimmed by 1 base and J by 6 bases, leaving 16 bases between them. This clonotype was recorded only once. Antigen specificity is unknown. Sample treatment: approximately nine-day PBMC culture with coronavirus spike peptide pools or control peptides (ViraFEST assay). During the years 2011-2018, before the COVID-19 pandemic, the unexposed donor's CD4+ T cells were collected. At the Johns Hopkins FTIC core, DNA taken from cultured CD4+ T cells was sequenced by way of the Oncomine TCR Beta short-read assay. Someone extracted genomic DNA from cultured CD4+ T cells. TCRdb called the PCR reads again in MiXCR, with one record for every CDR3 protein. The sample includes 6,000 to 7,500 distinct CDR3 sequences, 30% to 45% of them seen just once.

The source material was CD4+ T cells from blood, cultured in vitro. The sequence was obtained from a human donor in good health. The chain recombines TRBV28 with TRBJ1-5; no reliable D call. CDR3 DNA sequence: TGTGCCAGCAGTTTATTCCGGGATCGCGGAATTCAGCCCCAGCATTTT. Amino acids: CASSLFRDRGIQPQHF.